This TCR beta chain was sequenced during a study of T cells in Graves' hyperthyroidism and ophthalmopathy. Germline CDR1 is LNHDA and CDR2 is SQIVND (reference sequence). The CDR3 has 14 amino acids. The J segment lost 1 base and the V segment lost 7 bases, leaving 4 bases of the junction unmatched. There were TCR beta CDR3 regions amplified from RNA transcripts. TCR CDR3 underwent first-round RT-PCR with the HTBI primer set. TCRdb reprocessed the multiplex PCR reads via MiXCR and lists one record per CDR3 protein. The sample consists of 300,000 or so distinct CDR3 sequences, roughly 21% of them appearing once. PBMCs were obtained from over 8.5 ml fresh peripheral blood. This clonotype showed up many times.

The sequenced sample was blood. This sequence was found in a woman between 45 and 65 years old with Graves' hyperthyroidism. The V gene is TRBV19, the J gene TRBJ1-5, with TRBD1 identical over 7 bases. The CDR3 coding sequence is TGTGCCAGTAATGACAGGGTGAGCAATCAGCCCCAGCATTTT. It encodes CASNDRVSNQPQHF. The whole variable domain, filled in from reference TRBV19 and TRBJ1-5, reads DGGITQSPKYLFRKEGQNVTLSCEQNLNHDAMYWYRQDPGQGLRLIYYSQIVNDFQKGDIAEGYSVSREKKESFPLTVTSAQKNPTAFYLCASNDRVSNQPQHFGDGTRLSIL.